Many counts were recorded for the clone carrying this TCR beta chain. Its antigen is currently unknown. The record originates from a study of T cells in Graves' hyperthyroidism and ophthalmopathy. V was shortened by 8 bases and J by 1 base, with 8 bases between the two germline ends. There are 11 residues in the CDR3. CDR1 is GTSNPN, CDR2 SVGIG, per germline (reference sequence). Amplification yielded TCR beta CDR3 regions, with RNA transcripts as the source. Researchers ran a first-round RT-PCR on the TCR CDR3 using the HTBI primer set. TCRdb re-called the multiplex PCR reads through MiXCR, storing one row per CDR3 protein. In the table there are fewer than 550,000 distinct CDR3 sequences, around a quarter of which are singletons. General study points: Using 13 V-J features, a model discriminated ophthalmopathy from stable hyperthyroidism.

The genes are TRBV30 and TRBJ1-1; the D is unclear. The sequenced material came from blood. The clonotype comes from a woman in her 30s with Graves' ophthalmopathy. The CDR3 region is CAHHRNTEAFF. The CDR3 DNA is TGTGCCCATCACAGGAACACTGAAGCTTTCTTT.